This entry is about one TCR beta chain. These data originate in a study of blood T cells in healthy people across ages. Through a sample-barcoded 5' primer and a J-beta primer mix, a second PCR was run for 7 to 11 cycles. Using its own MiXCR run on the 5' RACE reads, TCRdb lists one record per CDR3 protein. The table records more than 700,000 distinct CDR3 sequences, around half of them present only once. The CDR3 consists of 11 residues. The V gene's germline CDR1 is SGHDT and CDR2 YYEEEE. The sample was blood. The clonotype comes from an elderly man in good health. The chain carries TRBV5-6 and TRBJ2-5, with D unresolved. The end of the DNA aligns better with TRBJ2-7, so the J call may be wrong. In DNA, the CDR3 is TGTGCCAGCAGCGGCTTATCCGAGCAGTACTTC. This sequence encodes CASSGLSEQYF.